The 21 T cell receptor beta chains presented below share a single source sample, sequenced in a study of blood T cells in healthy people across ages. For the second PCR, which ran for 7 to 11 cycles, a sample-barcoded 5' primer and a J-beta primer mix were used. TCRdb re-analysed the 5' RACE reads in MiXCR, keeping a single row per CDR3 protein. Here the sample spans roughly 800,000 distinct CDR3 sequences, roughly 24% being singletons. The same sample was also used in a study of T cells of mothers and their children.

Sequencing used blood. The receptors derive from a boy aged 5-17 years in good health.

The chain recombines TRBV3-1 with TRBJ1-4; D not certain. V lost 0 bases and J lost 8, with 7 bases in between. This CDR3 is built from 13 residues. Germline CDR1 LGHDT, CDR2 YNNKEL (reference sequence). DNA of the CDR3: TGTGCCAGCAGCCAAGATGTGGTCGAAAAACTGTTTTTT. As protein: CASSQDVVEKLFF.

The chain joins TRBV5-1 to TRBJ2-2; possibly TRBD1 for D (7 bases). Looked up from germline, CDR1 is SGHRS and CDR2 is YFSETQ. Trimming took 2 bases from V and 4 from J, leaving 15 bases between them. The CDR3 is 16 amino acids. The CDR3 DNA reads as TGCGCCAGCAGCTTACAAGACAGGGAGGTCACCGGGGAGCTGTTTTTT. Encoded protein: CASSLQDREVTGELFF.

This clonotype was detected a few times. This chain links TRBV3-1 with TRBJ2-3, with D perhaps TRBD1 or TRBD2 (5 bases each). Trimming pared 1 base from V and 0 bases from J, leaving 11 bases between. In germline, CDR1 is LGHDT, CDR2 YNNKEL (reference sequence). The CDR3 has 16 residues. Written as DNA, the CDR3 is TGTGCCAGCAGCCAAGCGAGGGGATCTAGCACAGATACGCAGTATTTT. It encodes CASSQARGSSTDTQYF.

This clonotype has a handful of counts. The chain employs TRBV29-1 and TRBJ2-1; 9 bases are shared with TRBD1. Germline values: CDR1 SQVTM, CDR2 ANQGSEA. The CDR3 contains 13 residues. J was trimmed by 4 bases and V by 6 bases; bases with no gene match: 4. For the CDR3, the DNA is TGCAGCGTGGCGGGACAGGGTTACAATGAGCAGTTCTTC. Translation: CSVAGQGYNEQFF.

The chain links TRBV6-8 to TRBJ2-1, with D uncertain. Per the germline V gene, CDR1 is MNHGY and CDR2 is SAAAGT. Trimming removed 1 base at V and 9 bases at J, with 13 bases between. The CDR3 consists of 14 residues. The CDR3 protein is CASSYWEPDPEQFF. The CDR3 nucleotides read TGTGCCAGCAGTTACTGGGAACCGGATCCTGAGCAGTTCTTC.

This clonotype has a handful of counts. The junction and the germline gene differ at one end; a read error may be behind it. The chain has TRBV5-1 and TRBJ2-7; D may be TRBD1 (6 bases). The germline V gene has CDR1 SGHRS and CDR2 YFSETQ. This CDR3 has 15 amino acids. Here the CDR3 DNA reads TGCGCCAGCAGCTCGACAGGCGGGTCATCCTACGAGCAGCACTTC. This encodes CASSSTGGSSYEQHF.

As regards this clonotype: One junction end disagrees with the germline gene, perhaps due to a read error. The V call is TRBV12-3 or TRBV12-4, the J call TRBJ2-7; 9 bases line up with TRBD1. The CDR3 is 12 residues long. In DNA, the CDR3 is TGTGCCAGCAGTTTAGGGACAGGGGAGTTAACCTTC. Protein: CASSLGTGELTF.

This clonotype was observed a single time. The rearrangement uses TRBV20-1 and TRBJ2-5; 7 bases align to TRBD2. The end of the DNA fits TRBJ2-1 better, so the J call may be wrong. This CDR3 comprises 14 residues. In germline, CDR1 is DFQATT, CDR2 SNEGSKA (reference sequence). The CDR3 DNA reads TGCAGTGCTAGACCCCAGCGGGAACACAATGAGCAGTTCTTC. Amino acids: CSARPQREHNEQFF.

The V gene is TRBV20-1, the J gene TRBJ2-5, with 8 bases identical to TRBD1. Near its end, the DNA agrees better with TRBJ2-7, so the J call may be wrong. Germline V CDR1 and CDR2: DFQATT, SNEGSKA (reference sequence). CDR3 length: 13 residues. The CDR3 DNA reads TGCAGTGCTCCGGACAGGGTGAATTACGAGCAGTACTTC. Translation gives CSAPDRVNYEQYF.

This clonotype was seen only a few times. The rearrangement uses TRBV5-1 and TRBJ2-4, with D perhaps matching TRBD1 (5 bases). This CDR3 region has 17 residues. V was shortened by 1 base and J by 2 bases, with 16 bases between the two germline ends. The V gene's germline CDR1 is SGHRS and CDR2 YFSETQ. The DNA of the CDR3 is TGCGCCAGCAGCTTGCGGGCAGGGTCCGGGTCCAAAAACATTCAGTACTTC. Translation gives CASSLRAGSGSKNIQYF.

This chain connects TRBV7-6 to TRBJ1-1; 7 bases align to TRBD1. Germline V gene lookup returns CDR1 SGHVS and CDR2 FNYEAQ. The CDR3 length is 14 residues. The V and J ends lost 1 base and 8 bases, in that order; junction bases with no gene match: 7. The CDR3 bases are TGTGCCAGCAGCTTAGGTTCCGGGACAGAAGAAGCTTTCTTT. Protein product: CASSLGSGTEEAFF.

The rearrangement links TRBV7-2 to TRBJ2-5; 11 bases agree with TRBD2. The trim removed 1 base at V and 5 bases at J, leaving 6 bases unmatched. This CDR3 is 16 amino acids long. The germline CDR1 and CDR2 sequences are SGHTA and FQGNSA. CDR3 loop: CASSLVSTSGKETQYF. The CDR3 region has the DNA TGTGCCAGCAGCTTAGTATCGACTAGCGGGAAGGAGACCCAGTACTTC.

A few counts support this clonotype. This rearrangement joins TRBV7-9 to TRBJ2-3; tentatively, D is TRBD1 (6 bases). The V and J ends lost 11 bases and 9 bases respectively, with 21 bases between them. The CDR3 consists of 13 residues. Germline V CDR1 and CDR2: SEHNR, FQNEAQ (reference sequence). The CDR3 loop is CAAQGKGPSTQYF. The CDR3 DNA reads TGTGCCGCCCAGGGGAAAGGCCCCAGCACGCAGTATTTT.

V gene TRBV5-1 combines with J gene TRBJ2-5; 8 bases match TRBD2. The CDR3 is 13 amino acids. CDR1 is SGHRS, CDR2 YFSETQ, per germline. J was trimmed by 7 bases and V by 0 bases; bases with no gene match: 2. The DNA for the CDR3 is TGCGCCAGCAGCTTGGACCGGGAGGGGACCCAGTACTTC. It yields the protein CASSLDREGTQYF.

The J gene is TRBJ1-1, the V gene TRBV7-9; D not resolved. V lost 3 bases and J 3 bases, leaving 11 bases between the germline ends. This CDR3 has 14 residues. Looked up from germline, CDR1 is SEHNR and CDR2 is FQNEAQ (reference sequence). CDR3 sequence: CASSFTFGDTEAFF. As DNA, the CDR3 is TGTGCCAGCAGCTTTACCTTCGGGGACACTGAAGCTTTCTTT. Drawing the rest from reference TRBV7-9 and TRBJ1-1, the complete variable domain is DTGVSQNPRHKITKRGQNVTFRCDPISEHNRLYWYRQTLGQGPEFLTYFQNEAQLEKSRLLSDRFSAERPKGSFSTLEIQRTEQGDSAMYLCASSFTFGDTEAFFGQGTRLTVV.

This clonotype was seen only a few times. This chain connects TRBV25-1 to TRBJ1-2, with D tentatively TRBD1 (5 bases). Trimming took off 8 bases at V and 6 bases at J, with 13 bases between the two ends. This CDR3 spans 12 amino acids. Germline loops: CDR1 MGHDK, CDR2 SYGVNS. CDR3 loop: CASGDLSDGYTF. CDR3 nucleotide sequence: TGTGCCAGCGGGGACCTAAGCGATGGCTACACCTTC.

The chain employs TRBV28 and TRBJ1-6, with TRBD1 matching 7 bases. The V and J ends lost 6 bases and 4 bases, in that order; junction bases with no gene match: 9. CDR1 MDHEN and CDR2 SYDVKM come from the germline V gene. This CDR3 is built from 16 residues. The CDR3 region has the DNA TGTGCCAGCAGGATCCACAGGGGAGGGTATAATTCACCCCTCCACTTT. Translation gives CASRIHRGGYNSPLHF.

In its sample, this clonotype was seen a few times. The chain uses TRBV29-1 and TRBJ2-5; D may be TRBD2 (7 bases). Gene TRBJ2-7 matches the end of the DNA better, so the J call may be wrong. The CDR3 runs to 12 residues. Germline CDR1 and CDR2: SQVTM and ANQGSEA. The CDR3: CSVGEGGDEQYF. The CDR3 nucleotides read TGCAGCGTTGGGGAAGGGGGGGACGAGCAGTACTTC.

The chain is built from TRBV7-9 and TRBJ2-3, with D unresolved. V was clipped by 5 bases and J by 5 bases, with 14 bases between them. CDR3 length: 14 residues. Germline lookup yields CDR1 SEHNR and CDR2 FQNEAQ (reference sequence). Here the CDR3 reads CASSRGRVGDTQYF. As DNA, the CDR3 is TGTGCCAGCAGCCGCGGCCGGGTCGGAGATACGCAGTATTTT.

This clonotype was counted a few times. CDR3 residues: CASGLKGTEETQYF. CDR3 nucleotide sequence: TGTGCTAGTGGTTTGAAAGGGACGGAAGAGACCCAGTACTTC. The V and J genes are TRBV12-5 and TRBJ2-7; D assignment may be TRBD1 or TRBD2 (5 bases each). The J call may not be correct, given that the DNA end is closer to TRBJ2-5. The CDR3 is made up of 14 amino acids. The germline V gene encodes CDR1 LGHNT and CDR2 FRNRAP.

The chain couples TRBV7-9 to TRBJ2-5; D could derive from TRBD1 or TRBD2 (6 bases each). The J call could be wrong; TRBJ2-7 is a better fit for the DNA end. CDR1 and CDR2 from the germline V gene are SEHNR and FQNEAQ (reference sequence). The CDR3 runs 16 residues. The CDR3 is CASSLGRGTPSYEQYF. CDR3 nucleotide sequence: TGTGCCAGCAGCTTAGGACGCGGGACACCCTCCTACGAGCAGTACTTC.